A selection of T cell receptor beta chains follows, all from one sample in a study of blood T cell repertoires in COVID-19. The data were produced by immunoSEQ multiplex PCR, yet TCRdb's version contains in-frame clones alone and is incomplete. The repertoire holds tens of thousands of clones, with around 83% as singletons. Sequences were obtained from peripheral blood. The receptors were sampled from a human donor with acute or convalescent COVID-19. The donor label of this sample is uncertain. The CDR3 runs from the conserved cysteine through the conserved F or W. The D gene is left open where the match is weak. Not all rows give a size; the values are once, few, many and, for expanded clones, a class.

TRBJ1-5 | TRBD1 | - | TRBV7-8 | CASSWSGGSSNQPQHF | TGTGCCAGCAGCTGGTCAGGGGGAAGTAGCAATCAGCCCCAGCATTTT
TRBJ2-4 | TRBD1 | - | TRBV18 | CASSPNRGRAKNIQYF | TGTGCCAGCTCACCGAACAGGGGGCGGGCCAAAAACATTCAGTACTTC
TRBJ2-3 | - | - | TRBV2 | CASTLKGASTDTQYF | TGTGCCAGCACCCTAAAAGGGGCTAGCACAGATACGCAGTATTTT
TRBJ1-4 | - | - | TRBV30 | CAWSGGHYEKLFF | TGTGCCTGGAGTGGGGGACATTATGAAAAACTGTTTTTT
TRBJ1-2 | - | - | TRBV25-1 | CASGDSGLYGYTF | TGTGCCAGCGGAGACTCCGGTCTCTATGGCTACACCTTC
TRBJ1-2 | - | - | TRBV11-3 | CASSLVNSYTF | TGTGCCAGCAGCTTAGTAAACAGCTACACCTTC
TRBJ2-1 | - | - | TRBV21-1 | CASSKQGRTKQFF | TGTGCCAGCAGCAAGCAGGGTAGGACCAAGCAGTTCTTC
TRBJ2-1 | - | - | TRBV3-1/TRBV3-2 | CASSQSKGNFYNEQFF | TGTGCCAGCAGCCAATCCAAGGGGAACTTCTACAATGAGCAGTTCTTC
TRBJ2-4 | - | - | TRBV6-4 | CASRRHVLGNIQYF | TGTGCCAGCAGGCGGCACGTCCTAGGAAACATTCAGTACTTC
TRBJ1-1 | TRBD1 | - | TRBV4-1 | CASQGVLKDTEAFF | TGCGCCAGCCAGGGGGTTTTAAAAGACACTGAAGCTTTCTTT
TRBJ1-1 | - | - | TRBV12-3/TRBV12-4 | CASSPGEGEAFF | TGTGCCAGCAGTCCCGGGGAGGGAGAAGCTTTCTTT
TRBJ2-4 | TRBD2 | - | TRBV6-2/TRBV6-3 | CASSRLAGNNLAKNIQYF | TGTGCCAGCAGTCGCTTAGCGGGGAATAATTTAGCCAAAAACATTCAGTACTTC
TRBJ2-7 | TRBD2 | - | TRBV4-2 | CASSQALSGRKGEQYF | TGTGCCAGCAGCCAAGCGTTGAGCGGGAGAAAAGGCGAGCAGTACTTC
TRBJ2-3 | - | - | TRBV18 | CASSPPASTDTQYF | TGTGCCAGCTCACCACCGGCTAGCACAGATACGCAGTATTTT
TRBJ1-4 | TRBD1 | once | TRBV19 | CASSLGGTANEKLFF | TGTGCCAGTAGTCTTGGGGGGACAGCTAATGAAAAACTGTTTTTT
TRBJ2-1 | - | - | TRBV6-2/TRBV6-3 | CASSTRQFLYNEQFF | TGTGCCAGCAGCACCCGACAGTTTCTCTACAATGAGCAGTTCTTC
TRBJ1-3 | - | - | TRBV12-5 | CASGLVRDTIYF | TGTGCTAGTGGTTTGGTACGAGACACCATATATTTT
TRBJ2-3 | - | once | TRBV2 | CASIKTFEGDTQYF | TGTGCCAGCATTAAGACTTTTGAAGGAGATACGCAGTATTTT
TRBJ2-1 | TRBD2 | - | TRBV6-2/TRBV6-3 | CASSARLAGLYNEQFF | TGTGCCAGCAGTGCGAGACTAGCGGGACTATACAATGAGCAGTTCTTC
TRBJ1-2 | TRBD1 | - | TRBV19 | CASSGQGRYGYGYTF | TGTGCCAGTAGTGGACAGGGGAGGTATGGCTATGGCTACACCTTC
TRBJ2-1 | TRBD2 | - | TRBV11-2 | CASSLGGGLADYNEQFF | TGTGCCAGCAGCTTAGGGGGAGGACTAGCAGATTACAATGAGCAGTTCTTC
TRBJ2-1 | - | - | TRBV13 | CASSLGNQWMGRGNEQFF | TGTGCCAGCAGCTTAGGGAACCAATGGATGGGGCGCGGCAATGAGCAGTTCTTC
TRBJ1-3 | - | few | TRBV6-5 | CASSYSTASGNTIYF | TGTGCCAGCAGTTACTCGACAGCTTCTGGAAACACCATATATTTT
TRBJ2-1 | TRBD2 | - | TRBV7-3 | CASSISSGSMYEQFF | TGTGCCAGCAGCATTTCTAGCGGGAGTATGTATGAGCAGTTCTTC
TRBJ2-2 | - | - | TRBV19 | CASSPRGGLGELFF | TGTGCCAGTAGCCCCCGAGGGGGTCTCGGGGAGCTGTTTTTT
TRBJ2-5 | - | - | TRBV7-2 | CASSPLDSLGGTQYF | TGTGCCAGCAGCCCACTGGACAGCCTAGGAGGGACCCAGTACTTC
TRBJ2-7 | - | - | TRBV6-5 | CASMQGYEQYF | TGTGCCAGCATGCAGGGGTACGAGCAGTACTTC
TRBJ2-1 | - | - | TRBV5-4 | CASSPRDITNNEQFF | TGTGCCAGCAGCCCCCGGGACATAACCAACAATGAGCAGTTCTTC
TRBJ2-5 | - | - | TRBV2 | CASRAGLQETQYF | TGTGCCAGCAGGGCAGGGTTACAAGAGACCCAGTACTTC
TRBJ2-5 | TRBD2 | - | TRBV2 | CATLGPSGTETQYF | TGTGCCACCCTCGGGCCTAGCGGGACGGAGACCCAGTACTTC
TRBJ2-3 | TRBD1 | - | TRBV19 | CASAGGQGISTDTQYF | TGTGCCTCGGCCGGGGGACAGGGGATCAGCACAGATACGCAGTATTTT
TRBJ1-6 | TRBD1 | - | TRBV30 | CAWSVGDRDSPLHF | TGTGCCTGGAGTGTAGGCGACAGGGATTCACCCCTCCACTTT